A selection of T cell receptor beta chains follows, all from one sample in a study of T cell responses to AZD1222 COVID-19 vaccine. The table came from immunoSEQ multiplex PCR; TCRdb's copy has only in-frame clones and leaves some out. Here the sample spans roughly 100,000 clones, roughly 80% being singletons. This sample comprised peripheral blood, obtained on day 0 of AZD1222 vaccination. The receptors come from an adult in good health. Each CDR3 is given with its conserved first and last residue. The D gene is left open where the match is weak. Not every row has a clone size; where given, it reads once, few, many or a size class.

j_gene,abundance,d_gene,v_gene,CDR3aa,CDR3nt
TRBJ2-3,NA,NA,TRBV11-3,CASSLERWVDPSSTDTQYF,TGTGCCAGCAGCTTAGAGCGCTGGGTAGACCCTTCTAGCACAGATACGCAGTATTTT
TRBJ1-1,NA,NA,TRBV5-1,CASSGSGRATEAFF,TGCGCCAGCAGCGGGTCAGGGCGGGCCACTGAAGCTTTCTTT
TRBJ2-1,many,TRBD2,TRBV5-1,CASSLSSGGSRRQFF,TGCGCCAGCAGCTTGTCTAGCGGGGGATCCCGACGGCAGTTCTTC
TRBJ2-2,NA,NA,TRBV6-2/TRBV6-3,CASSYSREGTGELFF,TGTGCCAGCAGTTACTCCCGCGAGGGGACGGGGGAGCTGTTTTTT
TRBJ1-2,NA,NA,TRBV3-1/TRBV3-2,CASSQDPRVDYGYTF,TGTGCCAGCAGCCAAGATCCCAGGGTAGACTATGGCTACACCTTC
TRBJ2-7,once,NA,TRBV5-1,CASSPGFTYEQYF,TGCGCCAGCAGTCCGGGATTTACCTACGAGCAGTACTTC
TRBJ1-4,NA,NA,TRBV18,CASSPGLINEKLFF,TGTGCCAGCTCACCGGGATTGATTAATGAAAAACTGTTTTTT
TRBJ1-5,NA,TRBD1,TRBV7-6,CASSPGTGGPQPQHF,TGTGCCAGCAGCCCCGGGACAGGGGGCCCTCAGCCCCAGCATTTT
TRBJ1-3,NA,TRBD1,TRBV10-3,CAISESGQGIGNTIYF,TGTGCCATCAGTGAGTCGGGACAGGGCATTGGAAACACCATATATTTT
TRBJ1-3,NA,NA,TRBV2,CASSDQTVAGNTIYF,TGTGCCAGCAGTGACCAGACGGTGGCGGGAAACACCATATATTTT
TRBJ2-2,NA,NA,TRBV6-2/TRBV6-3,CASSSNTSPGELFF,TGTGCCAGCAGTTCCAATACTAGCCCCGGGGAGCTGTTTTTT
TRBJ1-4,NA,NA,TRBV4-2,CASSQEGAFGEKLFF,TGTGCCAGCAGCCAAGAGGGGGCTTTTGGTGAAAAACTGTTTTTT
TRBJ1-2,NA,TRBD1,TRBV29-1,CSVTRQGGNYGYTF,TGCAGCGTTACTAGACAGGGAGGAAACTATGGCTACACCTTC
TRBJ1-2,NA,NA,TRBV5-1,CASSFDSYYGYTF,TGCGCCAGCAGCTTCGACAGCTACTATGGCTACACCTTC
TRBJ1-2,few,TRBD1,TRBV5-6,CASSLPGDRGRNYGYTF,TGTGCCAGCAGCTTGCCAGGAGACAGGGGGCGAAACTATGGCTACACCTTC
TRBJ2-1,NA,NA,TRBV1,CTSSQDPRRGSYNEQFF,TGCACCAGCAGCCAAGATCCTCGGCGGGGCTCCTACAATGAGCAGTTCTTC
TRBJ1-5,NA,TRBD1,TRBV19,CASIGQGASHREPQHF,TGTGCCAGTATTGGACAGGGGGCTAGCCACCGAGAGCCCCAGCATTTT
TRBJ1-2,NA,TRBD1,TRBV9,CASSVGIPGQGSSYGYTF,TGTGCCAGCAGCGTAGGTATCCCGGGACAGGGGAGTTCCTATGGCTACACCTTC
TRBJ1-6,few,NA,TRBV20-1,CSASSGAESSPLHF,TGCAGTGCTAGTTCGGGCGCGGAAAGTTCACCCCTCCACTTT
TRBJ2-3,NA,NA,TRBV20-1,CSASPDTQYF,TGCAGTGCTAGTCCGGATACGCAGTATTTT
TRBJ1-1,NA,NA,TRBV6-5,CASSRHGASSTEAFF,TGTGCCAGCAGCCGTCATGGGGCGTCGTCCACTGAAGCTTTCTTT
TRBJ1-6,NA,TRBD1,TRBV6-5,CASTWDRDNSPLHF,TGTGCCAGCACCTGGGACAGGGATAATTCACCCCTCCACTTT
TRBJ2-1,NA,NA,TRBV5-6,CASSSGTSGLNEQFF,TGTGCCAGCAGCTCTGGGACCTCAGGACTCAATGAGCAGTTCTTC
TRBJ2-7,NA,NA,TRBV19,CASRISTVPYEQYF,TGTGCCAGTAGGATTTCGACAGTTCCCTACGAGCAGTACTTC
TRBJ1-1,NA,TRBD1,TRBV19,CASSISDRGHTEAFF,TGTGCCAGTAGTATATCTGACAGGGGACATACTGAAGCTTTCTTT
TRBJ2-2,NA,NA,TRBV2,CAQNRDPPWGELFF,TGTGCCCAGAACCGGGACCCCCCTTGGGGGGAGCTGTTTTTT
TRBJ1-5,NA,NA,TRBV28,CASSLGRNNQPQHF,TGTGCCAGCAGTTTAGGGCGGAACAATCAGCCCCAGCATTTT
TRBJ1-6,NA,NA,TRBV14,CASSPLGGSSPLHF,TGTGCCAGCAGCCCCTTGGGAGGGAGTTCACCCCTCCACTTT
TRBJ2-1,NA,NA,TRBV11-2,CASSFTRIRSDEQFF,TGTGCCAGCAGCTTCACTAGGATCCGATCGGATGAGCAGTTCTTC
TRBJ1-2,NA,NA,TRBV11-2,CASSLDDWVGRGYTF,TGTGCCAGCAGCTTAGATGATTGGGTTGGTAGAGGCTACACCTTC
TRBJ2-6,once,NA,TRBV19,CASSPESSGANVLTF,TGTGCCAGTAGTCCTGAGAGCTCTGGGGCCAACGTCCTGACTTTC
TRBJ1-1,NA,NA,TRBV30,CAWRWVGRLTNTEAFF,TGTGCCTGGAGGTGGGTTGGCAGACTCACGAACACTGAAGCTTTCTTT
TRBJ1-1,NA,NA,TRBV29-1,CSVGWAAGTEAFF,TGCAGCGTGGGCTGGGCAGCAGGCACTGAAGCTTTCTTT
TRBJ1-1,few,NA,TRBV5-6,CASSWADWDTEAFF,TGTGCCAGCAGCTGGGCTGATTGGGACACTGAAGCTTTCTTT
TRBJ2-2,NA,NA,TRBV18,CASSPHYREKNTGELFF,TGTGCCAGCTCACCACACTACCGGGAAAAGAACACCGGGGAGCTGTTTTTT
TRBJ2-3,once,NA,TRBV6-1,CASSGRRQLSTDTQYF,TGTGCCAGCAGTGGCCGGAGACAGCTGAGCACAGATACGCAGTATTTT
TRBJ2-1,few,NA,TRBV7-9,CASSLALLRGDSYNEQFF,TGTGCCAGCAGCTTAGCGCTCCTACGGGGAGACTCCTACAATGAGCAGTTCTTC
TRBJ2-2,NA,NA,TRBV9,CASSVSAGELFF,TGTGCCAGCAGCGTATCAGCCGGGGAGCTGTTTTTT
TRBJ2-7,NA,TRBD2,TRBV15,CATSRGGGGGAYEQYF,TGTGCCACCAGCAGAGGTGGCGGCGGGGGGGCCTACGAGCAGTACTTC